This TCR beta chain was profiled in a study of identical twins. Unique molecular identifiers were present on the cDNA, which also gained a universal primer site by template switching. A single record per CDR3 protein comes from TCRdb applying MiXCR to the 5' RACE reads. This sample has 250,000 to 300,000 distinct CDR3 sequences, with about 8.3% found just once. Losses at the gene ends were 0 bases for V and 4 bases for J; bases not matched to a gene: 7. The CDR3 has 15 residues. CDR1 and CDR2 (germline): DFQATT, SNEGSKA (reference sequence). Whole-study results and caveats: Compared with unrelated sharing, twin-shared out-of-frame alpha sequences had more low-probability sequences.

As concerns this clonotype: Its antigen is unidentified.

The same data also went into a second study, on yellow fever vaccine responses in identical twins.

This TCR was sampled from a woman between 18 and 29 years old in good health. J is TRBJ2-7 and V is TRBV20-1; 9 bases are a match to TRBD2. Sequences were obtained from CD8+ T cells sorted from blood. CDR3 region: CSARDILAGLYEQYF. CDR3 nucleotide sequence: TGCAGTGCTAGAGATATACTAGCGGGTTTATACGAGCAGTACTTC.